These 6 T cell receptor beta chains came from one sample sequenced in a study of blood T cell repertoires in COVID-19 (dated by TCRdb to 2020 to 2021). The library was made by the immunoSEQ multiplex PCR assay. Held by TCRdb, this immuneACCESS table contains in-frame sequences only and omits some clones. Under half of the omission traces to an unresolved V gene where checked; the cause of the rest is unknown. A total of some 380,000 clones appear in this sample, around 84% of them only once. Clones ranked in the top ten supply 0.85% to 1.3% of the sample. Input material: peripheral blood. All receptors derive from a human donor with acute or convalescent COVID-19. The donor label of this sample is uncertain.

The V gene is TRBV6-5, the J gene TRBJ2-7, with D possibly TRBD1 on 6 matching bases. The germline V and J ends were trimmed by 11 bases and 0 bases, with 14 bases remaining between them. Per germline, CDR1 MNHEY and CDR2 SVGAGI. The CDR3 is 13 amino acids. CDR3 sequence reads: CAGKTGFSYEQYF. CDR3 in DNA: TGTGCCGGTAAAACAGGGTTCTCCTACGAGCAGTACTTC.

The rearrangement joins TRBV19 to TRBJ2-5; no clear D. This CDR3 contains 14 residues. V was pared by 7 bases and J by 0 bases, with 12 bases between. CDR1 LNHDA and CDR2 SQIVND come from the germline V gene (reference sequence). The CDR3: CASNRNSNQETQYF. The CDR3 bases are TGTGCCAGTAACCGGAACAGCAACCAAGAGACCCAGTACTTC.

The rearrangement links TRBV16 to TRBJ1-1, with D unresolved. The germline V gene has CDR1 KGHSY and CDR2 FQNENV. This CDR3 spans 13 amino acids. V was cut by 2 bases and J by 2 bases, with 6 bases left in between. The chain's CDR3 is CASSQQANTEAFF. CDR3 DNA sequence: TGTGCCAGCAGCCAACAGGCCAACACTGAAGCTTTCTTT. The full variable domain, completed using reference TRBV16 and TRBJ1-1, is GEEVAQTPKHLVRGEGQKAKLYCAPIKGHSYVFWYQQVLKNEFKFLISFQNENVFDETGMPKERFSAKCLPNSPCSLEIQATKLEDSAVYFCASSQQANTEAFFGQGTRLTVV.

This clone occurred many times. V gene TRBV4-2 combines with J gene TRBJ1-1; D gene unclear. Germline V lookup: CDR1 LGHNA, CDR2 YNFKEQ. V shed 0 bases and J shed 1 base, with 6 bases lying between them. The CDR3 has 14 residues. CDR3 protein: CASSQEAANTEAFF. The DNA for the CDR3 is TGTGCCAGCAGCCAAGAAGCGGCGAACACTGAAGCTTTCTTT.

J is TRBJ1-1 and V is TRBV27; no definite D call. The ends were cut back, 6 bases at V and 7 bases at J, with 15 bases in the middle. CDR1 and CDR2 from the germline V gene are MNHEY and SMNVEV (reference sequence). This CDR3 spans 13 amino acids. CDR3 region: CASSSNYRSEAFF. The CDR3 DNA reads TGTGCCAGCAGCTCAAACTACCGGAGTGAAGCTTTCTTT.

The V and J genes are TRBV28 and TRBJ2-7; D remains ambiguous. The CDR3 is 11 residues long. V was cut by 8 bases and J by 3 bases, with 8 bases left in between. The germline V gene encodes CDR1 MDHEN and CDR2 SYDVKM. For the CDR3, the DNA is TGTGCCAGCGGCCCCCACTACGAGCAGTACTTC. This encodes CASGPHYEQYF.